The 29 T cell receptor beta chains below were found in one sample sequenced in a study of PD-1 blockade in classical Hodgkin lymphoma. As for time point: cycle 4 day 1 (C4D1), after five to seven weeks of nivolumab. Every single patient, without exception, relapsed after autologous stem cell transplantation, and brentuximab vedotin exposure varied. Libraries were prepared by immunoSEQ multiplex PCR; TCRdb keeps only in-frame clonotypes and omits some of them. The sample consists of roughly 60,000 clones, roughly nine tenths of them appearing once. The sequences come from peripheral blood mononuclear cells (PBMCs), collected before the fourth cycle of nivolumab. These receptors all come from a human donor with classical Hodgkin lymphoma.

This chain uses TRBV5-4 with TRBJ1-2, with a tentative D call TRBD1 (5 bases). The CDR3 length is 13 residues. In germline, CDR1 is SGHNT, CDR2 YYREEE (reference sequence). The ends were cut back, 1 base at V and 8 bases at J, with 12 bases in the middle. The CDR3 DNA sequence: TGTGCCAGCAGCTTGCAGGGCCCCTTGGGCTACACCTTC. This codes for CASSLQGPLGYTF.

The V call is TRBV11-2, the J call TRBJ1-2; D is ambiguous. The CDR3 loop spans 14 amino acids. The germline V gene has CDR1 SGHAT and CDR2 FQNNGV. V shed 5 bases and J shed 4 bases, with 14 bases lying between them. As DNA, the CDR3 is TGTGCCAGCAGCCCCCCCTCGAAGGGCTATGGCTACACCTTC. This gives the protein CASSPPSKGYGYTF.

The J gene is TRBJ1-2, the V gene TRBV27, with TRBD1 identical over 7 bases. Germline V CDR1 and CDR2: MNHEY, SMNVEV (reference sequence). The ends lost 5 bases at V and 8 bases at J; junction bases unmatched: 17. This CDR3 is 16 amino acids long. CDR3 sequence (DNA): TGTGCCAGCAGTGTTTACCTCTCTACAGGGGCCGGGGGCTACACCTTC. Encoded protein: CASSVYLSTGAGGYTF.

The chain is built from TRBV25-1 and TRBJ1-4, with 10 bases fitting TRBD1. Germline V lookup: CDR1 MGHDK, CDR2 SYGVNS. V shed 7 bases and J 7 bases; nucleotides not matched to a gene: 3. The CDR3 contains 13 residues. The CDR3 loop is CASTRDRGEKLFF. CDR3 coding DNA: TGTGCCAGCACCCGGGACAGGGGTGAAAAACTGTTTTTT.

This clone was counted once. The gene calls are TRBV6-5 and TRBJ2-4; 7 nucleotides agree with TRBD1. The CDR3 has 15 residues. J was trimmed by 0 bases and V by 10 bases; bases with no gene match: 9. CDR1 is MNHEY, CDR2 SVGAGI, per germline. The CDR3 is CATRTGTLAKNIQYF. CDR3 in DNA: TGTGCCACACGGACAGGAACCCTAGCCAAAAACATTCAGTACTTC.

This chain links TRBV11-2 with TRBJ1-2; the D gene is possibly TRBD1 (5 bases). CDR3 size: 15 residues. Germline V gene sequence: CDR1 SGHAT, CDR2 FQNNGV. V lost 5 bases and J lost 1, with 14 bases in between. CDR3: CASSPLWGVNYGYTF. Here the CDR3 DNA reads TGTGCCAGCAGCCCCCTCTGGGGGGTTAACTATGGCTACACCTTC.

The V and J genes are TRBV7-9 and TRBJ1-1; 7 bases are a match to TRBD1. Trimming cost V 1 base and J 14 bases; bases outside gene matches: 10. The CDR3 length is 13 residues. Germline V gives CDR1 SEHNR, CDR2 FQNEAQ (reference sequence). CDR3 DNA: TGTGCCAGCAGCTTAGGGTATCTGACAGGGCGGTTCTTT. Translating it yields CASSLGYLTGRFF.

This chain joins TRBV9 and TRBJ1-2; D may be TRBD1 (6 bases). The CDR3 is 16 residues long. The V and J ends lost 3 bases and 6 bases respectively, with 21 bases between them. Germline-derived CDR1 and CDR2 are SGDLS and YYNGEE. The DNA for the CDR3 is TGTGCCAGCAGCGCTTCCAAACAGGGTAAATTGAATGGCTACACCTTC. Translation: CASSASKQGKLNGYTF.

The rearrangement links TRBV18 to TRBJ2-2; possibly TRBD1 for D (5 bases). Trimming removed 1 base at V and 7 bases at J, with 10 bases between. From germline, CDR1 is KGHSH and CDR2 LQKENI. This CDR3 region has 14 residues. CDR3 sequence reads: CASSPLGAVGELFF. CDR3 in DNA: TGTGCCAGCTCACCACTAGGGGCTGTCGGGGAGCTGTTTTTT. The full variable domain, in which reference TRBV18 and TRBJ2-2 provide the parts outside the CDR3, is NAGVMQNPRHLVRRRGQEARLRCSPMKGHSHVYWYRQLPEEGLKFMVYLQKENIIDESGMPKERFSAEFPKEGPSILRIQQVVRGDSAAYFCASSPLGAVGELFFGEGSRLTVL.

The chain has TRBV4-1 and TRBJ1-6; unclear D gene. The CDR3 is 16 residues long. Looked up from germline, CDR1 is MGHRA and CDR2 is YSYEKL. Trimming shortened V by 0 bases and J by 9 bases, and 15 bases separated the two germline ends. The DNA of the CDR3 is TGCGCCAGCAGCCAAGATAGTCAGGCATGGGGTTCACCCCTCCACTTT. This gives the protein CASSQDSQAWGSPLHF.

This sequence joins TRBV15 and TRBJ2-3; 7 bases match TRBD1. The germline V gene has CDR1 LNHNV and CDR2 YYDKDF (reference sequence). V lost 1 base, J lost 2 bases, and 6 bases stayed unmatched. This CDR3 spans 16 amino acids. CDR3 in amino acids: CATSRVPGQITDTQYF. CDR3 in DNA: TGTGCCACCAGCAGAGTTCCGGGACAGATCACAGATACGCAGTATTTT. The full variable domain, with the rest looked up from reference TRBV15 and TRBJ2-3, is DAMVIQNPRYQVTQFGKPVTLSCSQTLNHNVMYWYQQKSSQAPKLLFHYYDKDFNNEADTPDNFQSRRPNTSFCFLDIRSPGLGDTAMYLCATSRVPGQITDTQYFGPGTRLTVL.

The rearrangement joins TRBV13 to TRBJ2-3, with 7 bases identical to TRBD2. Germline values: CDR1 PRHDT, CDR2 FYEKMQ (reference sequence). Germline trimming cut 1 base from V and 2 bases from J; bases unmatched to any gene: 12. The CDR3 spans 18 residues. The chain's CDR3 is CASSLAENSRGDTDTQYF. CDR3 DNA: TGTGCCAGCAGCTTAGCGGAGAATTCACGGGGGGACACAGATACGCAGTATTTT.

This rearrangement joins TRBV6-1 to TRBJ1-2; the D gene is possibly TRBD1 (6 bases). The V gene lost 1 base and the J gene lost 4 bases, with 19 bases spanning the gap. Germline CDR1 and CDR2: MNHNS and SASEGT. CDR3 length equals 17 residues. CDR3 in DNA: TGTGCCAGCAGTGAAGGGGCATGGGGGGCGCAGCGCTATGGCTACACCTTC. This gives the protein CASSEGAWGAQRYGYTF.

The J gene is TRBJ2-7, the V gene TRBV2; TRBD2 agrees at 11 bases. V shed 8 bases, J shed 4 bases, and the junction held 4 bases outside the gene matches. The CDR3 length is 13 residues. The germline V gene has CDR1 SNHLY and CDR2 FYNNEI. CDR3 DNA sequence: TGTGCCAGCTTAGCGGGGGGGCCTTACGAGCAGTACTTC. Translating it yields CASLAGGPYEQYF.

CDR3 residues: CASSSAEFAEAFF. The CDR3 region has the DNA TGTGCCAGCAGTTCCGCAGAGTTCGCTGAAGCTTTCTTT. V and J are TRBV6-6 and TRBJ1-1; D is unclear. The germline CDR1 and CDR2 sequences are MNHNY and SVGAGI (reference sequence). V was shortened by 4 bases and J by 6 bases, with 12 bases between the two germline ends. This CDR3 comprises 13 residues.

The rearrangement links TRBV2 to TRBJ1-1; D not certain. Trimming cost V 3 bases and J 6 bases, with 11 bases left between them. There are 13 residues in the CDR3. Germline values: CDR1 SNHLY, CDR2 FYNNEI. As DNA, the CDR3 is TGTGCCAGCAGTGACACTTCACGGCCTGAAGCTTTCTTT. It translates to CASSDTSRPEAFF.

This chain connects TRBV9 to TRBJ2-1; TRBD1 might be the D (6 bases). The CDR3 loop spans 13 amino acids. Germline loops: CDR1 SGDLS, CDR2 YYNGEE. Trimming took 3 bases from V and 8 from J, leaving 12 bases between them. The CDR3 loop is CASSGHRVDEQFF. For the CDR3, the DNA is TGTGCCAGCAGCGGCCACAGGGTCGATGAGCAGTTCTTC.

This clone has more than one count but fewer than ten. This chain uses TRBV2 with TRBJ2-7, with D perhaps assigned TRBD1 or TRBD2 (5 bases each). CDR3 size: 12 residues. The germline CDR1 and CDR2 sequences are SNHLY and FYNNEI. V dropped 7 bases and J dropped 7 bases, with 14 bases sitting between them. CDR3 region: CASTGRVGEQYF. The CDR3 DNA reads TGTGCCAGCACGGGACGGGTTGGTGAGCAGTACTTC.

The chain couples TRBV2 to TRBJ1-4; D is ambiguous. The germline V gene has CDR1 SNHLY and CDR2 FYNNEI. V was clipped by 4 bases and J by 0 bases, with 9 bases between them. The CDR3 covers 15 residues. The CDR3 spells CASSGLSATNEKLFF. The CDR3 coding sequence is TGTGCCAGCAGTGGGCTGTCGGCAACTAATGAAAAACTGTTTTTT.

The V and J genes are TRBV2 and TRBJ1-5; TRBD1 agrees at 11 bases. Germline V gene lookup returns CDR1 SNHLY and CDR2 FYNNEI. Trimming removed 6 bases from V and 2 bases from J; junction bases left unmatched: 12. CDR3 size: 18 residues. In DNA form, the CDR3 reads TGTGCCAGCAGCCGGGACAGGGGGTTAAAGTTAGGCAATCAGCCCCAGCATTTT. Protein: CASSRDRGLKLGNQPQHF. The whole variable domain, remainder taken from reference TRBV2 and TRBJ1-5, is EPEVTQTPSHQVTQMGQEVILRCVPISNHLYFYWYRQILGQKVEFLVSFYNNEISEKSEIFDDQFSVERPDGSNFTLKIRSTKLEDSAMYFCASSRDRGLKLGNQPQHFGDGTRLSIL.

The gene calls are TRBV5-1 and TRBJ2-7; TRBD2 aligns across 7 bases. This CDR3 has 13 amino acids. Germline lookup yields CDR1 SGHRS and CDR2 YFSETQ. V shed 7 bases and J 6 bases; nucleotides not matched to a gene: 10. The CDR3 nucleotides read TGCGCCAGCGCCCTCCCCGGGGGGACCGAGCAGTACTTC. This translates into CASALPGGTEQYF.

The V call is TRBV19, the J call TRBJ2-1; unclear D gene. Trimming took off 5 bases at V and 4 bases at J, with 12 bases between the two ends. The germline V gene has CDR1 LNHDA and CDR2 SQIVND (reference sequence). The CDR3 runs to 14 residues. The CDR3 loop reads CASSWYNRYNEQFF. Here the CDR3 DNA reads TGTGCCAGTAGTTGGTACAATAGGTACAATGAGCAGTTCTTC.

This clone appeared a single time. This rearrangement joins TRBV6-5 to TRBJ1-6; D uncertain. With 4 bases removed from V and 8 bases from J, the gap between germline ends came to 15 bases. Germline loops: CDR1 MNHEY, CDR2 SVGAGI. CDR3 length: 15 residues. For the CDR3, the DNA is TGTGCCAGCAGTTCCGGGCACCCATCCTATTCACCCCTCCACTTT. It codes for CASSSGHPSYSPLHF.

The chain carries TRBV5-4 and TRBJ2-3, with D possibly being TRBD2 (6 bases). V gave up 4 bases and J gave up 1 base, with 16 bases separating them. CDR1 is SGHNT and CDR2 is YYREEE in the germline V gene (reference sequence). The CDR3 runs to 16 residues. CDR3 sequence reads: CASSGITGVGTDTQYF. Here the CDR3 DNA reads TGTGCCAGCAGCGGGATCACGGGGGTCGGCACAGATACGCAGTATTTT.

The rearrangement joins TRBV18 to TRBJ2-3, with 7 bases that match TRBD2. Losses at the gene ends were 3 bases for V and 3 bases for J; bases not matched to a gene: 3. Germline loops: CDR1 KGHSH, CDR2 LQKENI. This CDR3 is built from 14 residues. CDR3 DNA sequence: TGTGCCAGCTCACCCCCGGGGGGTACAGATACGCAGTATTTT. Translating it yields CASSPPGGTDTQYF.

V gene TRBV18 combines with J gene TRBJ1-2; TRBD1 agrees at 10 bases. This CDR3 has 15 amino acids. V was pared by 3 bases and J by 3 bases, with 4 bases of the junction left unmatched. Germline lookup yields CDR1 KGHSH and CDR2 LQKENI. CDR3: CASSPVGQGDYGYTF. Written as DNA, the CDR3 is TGTGCCAGCTCACCTGTCGGACAGGGGGACTATGGCTACACCTTC. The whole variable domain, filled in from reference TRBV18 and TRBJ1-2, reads NAGVMQNPRHLVRRRGQEARLRCSPMKGHSHVYWYRQLPEEGLKFMVYLQKENIIDESGMPKERFSAEFPKEGPSILRIQQVVRGDSAAYFCASSPVGQGDYGYTFGSGTRLTVV.

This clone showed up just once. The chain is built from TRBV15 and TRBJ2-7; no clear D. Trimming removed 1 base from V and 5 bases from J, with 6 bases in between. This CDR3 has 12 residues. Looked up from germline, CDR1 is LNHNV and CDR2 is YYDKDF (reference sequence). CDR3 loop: CATSRGRHEQYF. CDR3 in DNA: TGTGCCACCAGCAGAGGACGGCACGAGCAGTACTTC.

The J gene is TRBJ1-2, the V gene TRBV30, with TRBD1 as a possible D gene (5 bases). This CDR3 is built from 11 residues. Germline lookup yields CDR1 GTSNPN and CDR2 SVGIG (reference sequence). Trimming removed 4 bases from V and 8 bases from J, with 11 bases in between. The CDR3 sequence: CAWTGGKGYTF. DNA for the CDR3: TGTGCCTGGACGGGGGGGAAGGGCTACACCTTC. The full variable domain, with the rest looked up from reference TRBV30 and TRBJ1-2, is SQTIHQWPATLVQPVGSPLSLECTVEGTSNPNLYWYRQAAGRGLQLLFYSVGIGQISSEVPQNLSASRPQDRQFILSSKKLLLSDSGFYLCAWTGGKGYTFGSGTRLTVV.

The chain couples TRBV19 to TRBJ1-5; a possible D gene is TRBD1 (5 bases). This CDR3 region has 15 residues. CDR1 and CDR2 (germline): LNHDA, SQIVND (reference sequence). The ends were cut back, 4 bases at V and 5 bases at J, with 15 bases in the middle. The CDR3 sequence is CASSNKEGLHQPQHF. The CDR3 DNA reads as TGTGCCAGTAGTAACAAGGAGGGGCTGCATCAGCCCCAGCATTTT.